What follows are 13 T cell receptor beta chains derived from one specimen sequenced in a study of T cell responses to AZD1222 COVID-19 vaccine. The assay was immunoSEQ multiplex PCR, and TCRdb's table has in-frame clones only and misses some. The repertoire holds approximately 110,000 clones, with roughly 90% as singletons. Here the sequenced sample was peripheral blood, taken on day 0 of AZD1222 vaccination. Receptor source: an adult in good health.

The V gene is TRBV5-1, the J gene TRBJ1-1; no clear D gene. Germline-derived CDR1 and CDR2 are SGHRS and YFSETQ. The CDR3 covers 14 residues. Trimming cost V 4 bases and J 1 base, with 11 bases left between them. The CDR3 reads CASSENGGNTEAFF. The CDR3 DNA is TGCGCCAGCAGCGAGAACGGAGGGAACACTGAAGCTTTCTTT.

The chain employs TRBV7-2 and TRBJ2-2; a weak D match, TRBD2 (6 bases). The germline V and J ends were trimmed by 3 bases and 0 bases, with 8 bases remaining between them. Germline CDR1 and CDR2: SGHTA and FQGNSA. The CDR3 runs 15 residues. CDR3 nucleotides: TGTGCCAGCAGCTTGAGCGGGCCGAACACCGGGGAGCTGTTTTTT. Its protein is CASSLSGPNTGELFF.

This clone was seen just once. J is TRBJ1-6 and V is TRBV5-1; D is unresolved. Germline V CDR1 and CDR2: SGHRS, YFSETQ. This CDR3 comprises 13 residues. Trimming took 0 bases from V and 10 from J, leaving 8 bases between them. As DNA, the CDR3 is TGCGCCAGCAGCTTGGACCAAGTCTCACCCCTCCACTTT. Amino acid sequence: CASSLDQVSPLHF.

The V and J genes are TRBV24-1 and TRBJ1-3; unclear D gene. The CDR3 length is 15 residues. Deletions cut 3 bases from V and 0 bases from J, with 8 bases between. Germline assignment: CDR1 KGHDR and CDR2 SFDVKD. As DNA, the CDR3 is TGTGCCACCAGTGATCCCAACAACTCTGGAAACACCATATATTTT. Translating gives CATSDPNNSGNTIYF.

The chain links TRBV4-3 to TRBJ2-1; 13 bases agree with TRBD2. The germline V gene has CDR1 LGHNA and CDR2 YSLEER. CDR3 length: 15 residues. V lost 3 bases and J lost 5; bases outside the gene matches: 1. The chain's CDR3 is CASSQGLAGHNEQFF. In nucleotides, the CDR3 is TGCGCCAGCAGCCAGGGACTAGCGGGGCACAATGAGCAGTTCTTC.

The V call is TRBV6-4, the J call TRBJ1-1; no clear D. Germline CDR1 is MRHNA and CDR2 is SNTAGT. V lost 5 bases, J lost 2 bases, and 9 bases lay in between. CDR3 length: 13 residues. CDR3 region: CASSNSINTEAFF. CDR3 bases: TGTGCCAGCAGTAACAGCATAAACACTGAAGCTTTCTTT.

As to this clone: The same CDR3 also results from other DNA sequences found in this sample. The chain joins TRBV19 to TRBJ2-7, with 9 bases fitting TRBD1. After removal of 3 bases from V and 4 bases from J, the junction contained 4 bases not matched to a gene. CDR1 is LNHDA, CDR2 SQIVND, per germline (reference sequence). The CDR3 consists of 14 residues. The CDR3 DNA follows: TGTGCCAGTAGTATCGGGACAGGGTCGTACGAGCAGTACTTC. It codes for CASSIGTGSYEQYF.

This chain connects TRBV19 to TRBJ2-4; either TRBD1 or TRBD2 may fit D (5 bases each). There are 15 residues in the CDR3. CDR1 is LNHDA, CDR2 SQIVND, per germline (reference sequence). Trimming stripped 6 bases from V and 2 bases from J, with 14 bases between. The CDR3 bases are TGTGCCAGTAGCGGGACGGTTGGTCCCAAAAACATTCAGTACTTC. Translated, it gives CASSGTVGPKNIQYF.

This CDR3 is CASSEAWTGHQPQHF. The CDR3 nucleotides read TGTGCCAGCAGTGAAGCTTGGACAGGTCATCAGCCCCAGCATTTT. This chain uses TRBV6-1 with TRBJ1-5; 7 positions match TRBD1. This CDR3 region has 15 residues. V gave up 0 bases and J gave up 5 bases; unmatched junction bases: 4. Germline CDR1 reads MNHNS; CDR2 reads SASEGT.

The chain joins TRBV27 to TRBJ1-4; 8 bases are shared with TRBD1. Germline CDR1 is MNHEY and CDR2 is SMNVEV (reference sequence). The V gene end was trimmed by 6 bases and the J gene end by 0 bases; junction bases not matched to a gene: 6. This CDR3 is 16 amino acids long. The chain's CDR3 is CASRPKGQATNEKLFF. The DNA for the CDR3 is TGTGCCAGCAGACCAAAGGGACAGGCAACTAATGAAAAACTGTTTTTT.

The chain has TRBV7-8 and TRBJ2-1; D perhaps matches TRBD2 (6 bases). V shed 2 bases and J shed 6 bases, with 11 bases lying between them. CDR3 size: 14 residues. CDR1 and CDR2 from the germline V gene are SGHVS and FQNEAQ. The CDR3 is CASSLNSGVNEQFF. The CDR3 DNA reads TGTGCCAGCAGCTTAAATTCGGGGGTCAATGAGCAGTTCTTC.

This sequence joins TRBV7-2 and TRBJ2-1; D not certain. V was shortened by 0 bases and J by 6 bases, with 12 bases between the two germline ends. The CDR3 runs 15 residues. Germline lookup yields CDR1 SGHTA and CDR2 FQGNSA. For the CDR3, the DNA is TGTGCCAGCAGCTTAGCGATACAGCTTGCCAATGAGCAGTTCTTC. Protein product: CASSLAIQLANEQFF. The entire variable domain, with the rest obtained from reference TRBV7-2 and TRBJ2-1, is as follows: GAGVSQSPSNKVTEKGKDVELRCDPISGHTALYWYRQSLGQGLEFLIYFQGNSAPDKSGLPSDRFSAERTGGSVSTLTIQRTQQEDSAVYLCASSLAIQLANEQFFGPGTRLTVL.

The J gene is TRBJ1-1, the V gene TRBV11-3; TRBD1 agrees at 7 bases. CDR1 is SGHNT and CDR2 is YENEEA in the germline V gene. The junction had 7 bases not matched to a gene; V was cut back by 0 bases and J by 6 bases. This CDR3 comprises 15 residues. The chain's CDR3 is CASSLDRYRGSEAFF. CDR3 DNA sequence: TGTGCCAGCAGCTTAGATCGGTACAGGGGCTCTGAAGCTTTCTTT.